Sequencing of this T cell receptor (beta chain) was carried out in a study of metastatic and nonmetastatic thyroid tumors. Study-wide background: From malignant and benign thyroid patients, repertoires in blood and in tumor or nodule tissue were compared.

All patients reached thyroid surgery having received no treatment beforehand. Authors' methods: The study built a papillary thyroid cancer distant-metastasis classifier from CDR3 differences across clinicopathological groups. TCRdb re-analyzed the PCR reads through MiXCR. What appears here as the V and J calls and clone size reflects TCRdb's work, not the paper's. The data contain some 28,000 clones, around a sixth of them singletons. This clone was recorded many times. Its antigen is not identified. V lost 1 base, J lost 0 bases, and 5 bases stayed unmatched. CDR1 is SGDLS, CDR2 YYNGEE, per germline. The CDR3 is 19 amino acids. General study findings and limits: In both blood and tumor samples, TCR beta diversity was reported significantly higher for malignant than benign nodules.

The sequence was obtained from a female donor with papillary thyroid cancer or a benign thyroid nodule (not recorded which). Some clones in this sample may be carry-over from other donors' samples. This chain links TRBV9 with TRBJ2-3, with 16 bases identical to TRBD2. Sequenced material: blood. CDR3 sequence reads: CASSVWGLAGGTSTDTQYF. CDR3 in DNA: TGTGCCAGCAGCGTATGGGGACTAGCGGGAGGGACGAGCACAGATACGCAGTATTTT. The full variable domain, completed using reference TRBV9 and TRBJ2-3, is DSGVTQTPKHLITATGQRVTLRCSPRSGDLSVYWYQQSLDQGLQFLIQYYNGEERAKGNILERFSAQQFPDLHSELNLSSLELGDSALYFCASSVWGLAGGTSTDTQYFGPGTRLTVL.